These 2 T cell receptor beta chains came from one sample sequenced in a study of blood T cell repertoires in COVID-19. Sequenced by immunoSEQ multiplex PCR; TCRdb stores in-frame clones only, minus some. The sample consists of roughly 180,000 clones, more than 65% of them appearing once. The material sequenced was PBMCs or T cells enriched from blood (not recorded which). These receptors all stem from a woman aged 35 to 49 with acute COVID-19.

The chain recombines TRBV9 with TRBJ2-3; the D gene is possibly TRBD1 (6 bases). The germline gives CDR1 SGDLS, CDR2 YYNGEE. The germline V and J ends were trimmed by 0 bases and 4 bases, with 9 bases remaining between them. The CDR3 runs to 14 residues. This chain's CDR3 is CASSVAHRADTQYF. CDR3 sequence (DNA): TGTGCCAGCAGCGTAGCTCACAGGGCAGATACGCAGTATTTT. Looking up the rest from reference TRBV9 and TRBJ2-3 gives the full variable domain: DSGVTQTPKHLITATGQRVTLRCSPRSGDLSVYWYQQSLDQGLQFLIQYYNGEERAKGNILERFSAQQFPDLHSELNLSSLELGDSALYFCASSVAHRADTQYFGPGTRLTVL.

V gene TRBV7-9 combines with J gene TRBJ1-2, with D possibly being TRBD1 (6 bases). Germline CDR1 and CDR2: SEHNR and FQNEAQ (reference sequence). The CDR3 has 14 amino acids. Trimming shortened V by 1 base and J by 5 bases, and 11 bases separated the two germline ends. The CDR3 coding sequence is TGTGCCAGCAGCTTAGAACAGGGTTCTTATGGCTACACCTTC. Translating gives CASSLEQGSYGYTF. Full variable domain (missing parts from reference TRBV7-9 and TRBJ1-2): DTGVSQNPRHKITKRGQNVTFRCDPISEHNRLYWYRQTLGQGPEFLTYFQNEAQLEKSRLLSDRFSAERPKGSFSTLEIQRTEQGDSAMYLCASSLEQGSYGYTFGSGTRLTVV.